This T cell receptor beta chain emerged from a study of T cells after yellow fever vaccination. It was through 5'RACE template switching that TCR cDNA was made, with a universal primer site and UMIs added. TCRdb reanalysed the 5' RACE reads using MiXCR and keeps one entry per CDR3 protein. This sample has 320,000 or so distinct CDR3 sequences; approximately 8% occur once, and the top ten carry approximately 16%. This receptor was taken from a man aged 18-30 years who received the YFV17D yellow fever vaccine. Sequenced here: PBMCs, sampled about 49 days after the first yellow fever vaccination.

Here the CDR3 reads CASGGGGEYNEQFF. In nucleotides, the CDR3 is TGTGCCAGCGGAGGGGGGGGGGAGTACAATGAGCAGTTCTTC. The J gene is TRBJ2-1, the V gene TRBV6-5; tentative D call: TRBD2 (7 bases). Trimming shortened V by 8 bases and J by 4 bases, and 15 bases separated the two germline ends. Germline V gene sequence: CDR1 MNHEY, CDR2 SVGAGI. The length of the CDR3 is 14 residues.